This TCR beta chain originates from a study of identical twins. cDNA carried unique molecular identifiers, and a universal primer site was added by template switching. TCRdb itself ran the 5' RACE reads through MiXCR, one entry per CDR3 protein. The table lists about 530,000 distinct CDR3 sequences, about 20% of them singletons. This CDR3 spans 17 amino acids. Germline CDR1 LNHDA, CDR2 SQIVND (reference sequence). V was shortened by 4 bases and J by 0 bases, with 16 bases between the two germline ends. As concerns this clonotype: Its antigen is currently unknown.

Study results and caveats: Within cord blood, abundant beta clonotypes carried fewer insertions, but memory repertoires showed no such trend. Conclusions came from cross-sectional statistical analysis, not from following the same donors.

The data also belong to a second study, concerning yellow fever vaccine responses in identical twins.

Sample: CD4+ T cells sorted from blood. The clonotype was recovered from a woman under 30 in good health. The chain recombines TRBV19 with TRBJ1-3, with a tentative D call TRBD1 (6 bases). The CDR3 spells CASSTGDTTFSGNTIYF. The CDR3 region has the DNA TGTGCCAGTAGTACCGGGGACACCACCTTCTCTGGAAACACCATATATTTT.